Described below is a single T cell receptor beta chain sequence and its context. Its target is not known. The sample belongs to a study of T-cell memory formation after mild COVID-19. Study summary: TCR clustering was largely donor specific.

Broader study findings: The authors did not confirm SARS-CoV-2 specificity of second-wave clones peaking day 37. CD4+ contracting clones were mainly CM and EM; CD8+ ones, EMRA.

The V and J ends lost 5 bases and 4 bases respectively, with 11 bases between them. In germline, CDR1 is SNHLY, CDR2 FYNNEI. The CDR3 has 14 residues. UMIs and sample barcodes were carried by the TCR alpha and TCR beta cDNA libraries that 5'RACE produced using constant-segment primers. MiXCR was run by TCRdb on the 5' RACE reads, yielding one entry per CDR3 protein. This table has more than 450,000 distinct CDR3 sequences, roughly 18% appearing once. Sequencing input: PBMCs or a T cell subset sorted from them (not recorded which). This receptor was identified in an adult woman who had mild COVID-19 (a few samples of this study predate the infection). Cell type and time point are not known. V gene TRBV2 combines with J gene TRBJ1-4; D possibly corresponds to TRBD1 (6 bases). CDR3 sequence: CASSSQGLNEKLFF. As DNA, the CDR3 is TGTGCCAGCAGTTCACAGGGCCTTAATGAAAAACTGTTTTTT.